This entry features one T cell receptor (beta chain) sequence. The data are from a study of blood T cell repertoires in COVID-19. On the study more broadly: COVID-19 samples from acute and convalescent phases originated in the United States, Italy and Spain. The analysed material was cDNA or gDNA that came from T cells, B-cell-depleted T cells, or PBMCs.

CDR1 and CDR2 from the germline V gene are MNHEY and SVGAGI. V shed 4 bases and J shed 2 bases, with 11 bases lying between them. The CDR3 spans 14 residues. Original processing notes: From reference gene primer amplification, estimates of nucleated cell counts were derived. The repertoire was sequenced with immunoSEQ multiplex PCR; TCRdb's copy has only in-frame clones and lacks some. The V and J calls and clone size are taken from that table; D and trimming were inferred from the DNA. The sample carries roughly 150,000 clones, approximately 88% recorded once. The chain couples TRBV6-5 to TRBJ2-5, with D maybe TRBD1 (5 bases). The sequencing input was peripheral blood. The TCR was taken from a woman older than 75 with active or convalescent COVID-19. Here the CDR3 DNA reads TGTGCCAGCAGTTCTAGGGGATTACAAGAGACCCAGTACTTC. Its translation is CASSSRGLQETQYF.